This T cell receptor (beta chain) originates from a study of T cell responses to AZD1222 COVID-19 vaccine. Regarding the study as a whole: Increases in Spike-specific TCR breadth and depth were seen after two AZD1222 doses. Donors in the cohort were predominantly white British and more often female, and clonal diversity was possibly underestimated. After the peak T cell response, and only then, were repertoires sampled.

The method was immunoSEQ multiplex PCR; TCRdb's version includes in-frame clones alone and lacks a portion of them. The repertoire holds 150,000 to 200,000 clones, with 90% to 95% as singletons. V lost 3 bases and J lost 6; bases outside the gene matches: 8. There are 16 residues in the CDR3. Per the germline V gene, CDR1 is KGHDR and CDR2 is SFDVKD. With regard to this clone: No antigen is known for it.

The sequence was obtained from an adult in good health. The sequencing here drew on peripheral blood, taken on day 0 of AZD1222 vaccination. The chain employs TRBV24-1 and TRBJ2-3; 10 positions agree with TRBD2. The CDR3 DNA sequence: TGTGCCACCAGTGATCGCATTCCGGGACTAGCGGATACGCAGTATTTT. Its protein is CATSDRIPGLADTQYF.